A single sample gave rise to the 23 T cell receptor beta chains below, sequenced in a study of OX40 agonist ivuxolimab in advanced cancers. Sequencing used immunoSEQ multiplex PCR; TCRdb keeps in-frame clones, though not all of them. The sample has tens of thousands of clones; approximately 92% are singletons. Specimen: CD4+ or CD8+ T cells sorted from blood, collected in a trial of the OX40 agonist ivuxolimab. The receptor source for this set is an adult with an advanced solid tumor such as melanoma, head and neck, liver or kidney cancer.

This rearrangement joins TRBV9 to TRBJ2-1; D perhaps matches TRBD1 (7 bases). CDR1 and CDR2 from the germline V gene are SGDLS and YYNGEE. V was cut by 1 base and J by 7 bases, with 9 bases left in between. This CDR3 has 13 amino acids. The CDR3 nucleotides are TGTGCCAGCAGCGTACCAGGGGGGAATGAGCAGTTCTTC. This gives the protein CASSVPGGNEQFF.

The chain couples TRBV5-6 to TRBJ1-1, with D maybe TRBD1 (6 bases). The CDR3 extends over 13 amino acids. Germline V gives CDR1 SGHDT, CDR2 YYEEEE. Trimming removed 0 bases at V and 11 bases at J, with 14 bases between. The chain's CDR3 is CASSLAGGRGAFF. The CDR3 DNA sequence: TGTGCCAGCAGCTTGGCCGGGGGCCGTGGTGCTTTCTTT.

This chain uses TRBV7-9 with TRBJ2-1, with a tentative D call TRBD2 (6 bases). V lost 5 bases, J lost 10 bases, and 12 bases lay in between. CDR1 is SEHNR and CDR2 is FQNEAQ in the germline V gene (reference sequence). This CDR3 spans 12 amino acids. CDR3 sequence reads: CASSPWDFEQFF. CDR3 nucleotides: TGTGCCAGCAGCCCCTGGGACTTCGAGCAGTTCTTC.

By its share, this clone is large. The J gene is TRBJ2-1, the V gene TRBV6-4; 11 bases map to TRBD2. The CDR3 has 15 amino acids. Per germline, CDR1 MRHNA and CDR2 SNTAGT. With 0 bases clipped from V and 6 bases from J, the junction kept 1 base outside the gene matches. The CDR3 loop reads CASSDSTSGSNEQFF. The CDR3 DNA reads TGTGCCAGCAGTGACTCAACTAGCGGGAGCAATGAGCAGTTCTTC.

CDR3 sequence (DNA): TGTGCCAGCGGTCAGTCTAGCAATCAGCCCCAGCATTTT. This codes for CASGQSSNQPQHF. The chain has TRBV2 and TRBJ1-5, with D unresolved. The germline V gene encodes CDR1 SNHLY and CDR2 FYNNEI. Trimming removed 8 bases at V and 0 bases at J, with 8 bases between. The CDR3 covers 13 residues.

The genes are TRBV27 and TRBJ2-3; D gene unclear. The CDR3 contains 14 residues. Germline V gene sequence: CDR1 MNHEY, CDR2 SMNVEV (reference sequence). Trimming shortened V by 6 bases and J by 1 base, and 11 bases separated the two germline ends. CDR3 sequence: CASSLGARTDTQYF. In DNA form, the CDR3 reads TGTGCCAGCAGCCTTGGTGCACGCACAGATACGCAGTATTTT.

The chain is built from TRBV11-2 and TRBJ2-7, with D perhaps TRBD1 (6 bases). This CDR3 region has 15 residues. Trimming removed 4 bases from V and 2 bases from J, with 15 bases in between. CDR1 is SGHAT and CDR2 is FQNNGV in the germline V gene. DNA of the CDR3: TGTGCCAGCAGCTCCGTGGGGGCTCCCCCCTACGAGCAGTACTTC. Translation gives CASSSVGAPPYEQYF.

The genes are TRBV19 and TRBJ1-5; 7 bases align to TRBD1. The CDR3 runs to 16 residues. The V and J ends lost 7 bases and 6 bases, in that order; junction bases with no gene match: 15. CDR1 is LNHDA, CDR2 SQIVND, per germline (reference sequence). The DNA for the CDR3 is TGTGCCAGTACTCCTTCAGGGGGAGTTGGTAGTCAGCCCCAGCATTTT. Its protein is CASTPSGGVGSQPQHF. Filled out from reference TRBV19 and TRBJ1-5, the complete variable domain reads DGGITQSPKYLFRKEGQNVTLSCEQNLNHDAMYWYRQDPGQGLRLIYYSQIVNDFQKGDIAEGYSVSREKKESFPLTVTSAQKNPTAFYLCASTPSGGVGSQPQHFGDGTRLSIL.

The gene calls are TRBV5-1 and TRBJ2-7; TRBD1 or TRBD2 may be the D gene (5 bases each). Germline V CDR1 and CDR2: SGHRS, YFSETQ. The V end was cut by 3 bases, the J end by 2 bases, with 15 bases between. The CDR3 loop spans 15 amino acids. The CDR3 DNA sequence: TGCGCCAGCAGCTGGATCGGGGAAGGGGCCTACGAGCAGTACTTC. Protein sequence: CASSWIGEGAYEQYF.

The chain has TRBV7-2 and TRBJ1-1, with a weak D call TRBD1 (6 bases). Deletions cut 5 bases from V and 0 bases from J, with 10 bases between. This CDR3 is built from 14 residues. Germline assignment: CDR1 SGHTA and CDR2 FQGNSA. The CDR3 DNA follows: TGTGCCAGCAGCCTGAGACAGGTGAACACTGAAGCTTTCTTT. As protein: CASSLRQVNTEAFF.

The CDR3: CASTHRLFGLSGANQPQHF. CDR3 DNA: TGTGCCAGCACCCACCGTCTTTTCGGACTTTCCGGGGCCAATCAGCCCCAGCATTTT. The J gene is TRBJ1-5, the V gene TRBV2, with D perhaps matching TRBD1 (5 bases). Per germline, CDR1 SNHLY and CDR2 FYNNEI. The CDR3 contains 19 residues. V lost 7 bases and J lost 3, with 28 bases in between.

The J gene is TRBJ1-3, the V gene TRBV19; 7 positions agree with TRBD1. V gave up 3 bases and J gave up 4 bases; unmatched junction bases: 6. Germline V CDR1 and CDR2: LNHDA, SQIVND (reference sequence). This CDR3 is built from 15 residues. As DNA, the CDR3 is TGTGCCAGTAGTATGTGGGGACAGCCCGGAAACACCATATATTTT. Protein sequence: CASSMWGQPGNTIYF.

The chain links TRBV28 to TRBJ1-5; perhaps TRBD1 as D (6 bases). The CDR3 spans 16 residues. V lost 4 bases and J 4 bases, leaving 17 bases between the germline ends. CDR1 and CDR2 (germline): MDHEN, SYDVKM. Here the CDR3 DNA reads TGTGCCAGCAGTTCCTCACAGGGAGGTTGGAATCAGCCCCAGCATTTT. Its protein is CASSSSQGGWNQPQHF.

V and J are TRBV19 and TRBJ1-1, with TRBD1 identical over 10 bases. CDR1 is LNHDA and CDR2 is SQIVND in the germline V gene (reference sequence). Germline trimming cut 6 bases from V and 5 bases from J; bases unmatched to any gene: 6. The CDR3 extends over 14 amino acids. This CDR3 is CASRSRDRGTEAFF. CDR3 DNA: TGTGCCAGTAGGAGCCGGGACAGGGGTACTGAAGCTTTCTTT.

The J gene is TRBJ1-1, the V gene TRBV7-8, with D unclear. This CDR3 has 16 residues. Germline V gene lookup returns CDR1 SGHVS and CDR2 FQNEAQ. Trimming stripped 1 base from V and 4 bases from J, with 16 bases between. CDR3 nucleotide sequence: TGTGCCAGCAGCTTAGAACGGGCCGGGGTGGGCACTGAAGCTTTCTTT. This encodes CASSLERAGVGTEAFF.

About this clone itself: Other DNA sequences of this sample code for an identical CDR3. V usage is TRBV9 and J usage is TRBJ2-2; D not resolved. The V gene lost 3 bases and the J gene lost 4 bases, with 1 base spanning the gap. Germline loops: CDR1 SGDLS, CDR2 YYNGEE. The CDR3 totals 11 residues. CDR3 in amino acids: CASSATGELFF. The CDR3 DNA reads TGTGCCAGCAGCGCCACCGGGGAGCTGTTTTTT.

The genes are TRBV18 and TRBJ2-5, with 7 bases fitting TRBD1. After removal of 2 bases from V and 5 bases from J, the junction contained 2 bases not matched to a gene. The CDR3 is 13 amino acids. CDR1 and CDR2 (germline): KGHSH, LQKENI. CDR3 amino acids: CASSPWDSETQYF. The CDR3 DNA is TGTGCCAGCTCACCATGGGACAGCGAGACCCAGTACTTC.

V and J are TRBV13 and TRBJ2-1; 14 bases are shared with TRBD2. In germline, CDR1 is PRHDT, CDR2 FYEKMQ (reference sequence). The CDR3 spans 16 residues. After removal of 5 bases from V and 6 bases from J, the junction contained 6 bases not matched to a gene. CDR3 sequence (DNA): TGTGCCAGCAGCCCGTCGGGACTAGCGGGAGCCAATGAGCAGTTCTTC. Translation gives CASSPSGLAGANEQFF.

This chain uses TRBV10-3 with TRBJ2-1; the match to TRBD2 covers 7 bases. V shed 10 bases and J 4 bases; nucleotides not matched to a gene: 10. Germline CDR1 is ENHRY and CDR2 is SYGVKD. The CDR3 is 14 residues long. The CDR3 nucleotides are TGTGCCACCAGAAGGGCGGGAGAGTACAATGAGCAGTTCTTC. It translates to CATRRAGEYNEQFF.

This chain joins TRBV11-2 and TRBJ2-1; possibly TRBD1 or TRBD2 for D (5 bases each). The CDR3 has 15 residues. V was clipped by 0 bases and J by 6 bases, with 12 bases between them. CDR1 is SGHAT and CDR2 is FQNNGV in the germline V gene. CDR3: CASSLEWGSGNEQFF. The CDR3 bases are TGTGCCAGCAGCTTAGAGTGGGGGTCAGGCAATGAGCAGTTCTTC.

The CDR3 loop reads CASSQDRNTGELFF. The CDR3 bases are TGCGCCAGCAGCCAGGATAGGAACACCGGGGAGCTGTTTTTT. V is TRBV4-1 and J is TRBJ2-2; D is unresolved. Trimming pared 3 bases from V and 1 base from J, leaving 6 bases between. The CDR3 covers 14 residues. Germline V gene lookup returns CDR1 MGHRA and CDR2 YSYEKL.

The chain employs TRBV5-5 and TRBJ2-5; 8 bases align to TRBD2. V shed 0 bases, J shed 5 bases, and the junction held 12 bases outside the gene matches. The CDR3 runs to 17 residues. Germline CDR1 is SGHKS and CDR2 is YYEKEE (reference sequence). CDR3 residues: CASSLDPQRELAETQYF. The CDR3 coding sequence is TGTGCCAGCAGCTTGGATCCTCAGCGGGAGTTGGCGGAGACCCAGTACTTC.

V usage is TRBV2 and J usage is TRBJ1-4; D gene uncertain. The CDR3 runs 12 residues. CDR1 and CDR2 (germline): SNHLY, FYNNEI. V was cut by 3 bases and J by 8 bases, with 7 bases left in between. The CDR3 region is CASSDVREKLFF. The CDR3 nucleotides read TGTGCCAGCAGTGACGTACGAGAAAAACTGTTTTTT.